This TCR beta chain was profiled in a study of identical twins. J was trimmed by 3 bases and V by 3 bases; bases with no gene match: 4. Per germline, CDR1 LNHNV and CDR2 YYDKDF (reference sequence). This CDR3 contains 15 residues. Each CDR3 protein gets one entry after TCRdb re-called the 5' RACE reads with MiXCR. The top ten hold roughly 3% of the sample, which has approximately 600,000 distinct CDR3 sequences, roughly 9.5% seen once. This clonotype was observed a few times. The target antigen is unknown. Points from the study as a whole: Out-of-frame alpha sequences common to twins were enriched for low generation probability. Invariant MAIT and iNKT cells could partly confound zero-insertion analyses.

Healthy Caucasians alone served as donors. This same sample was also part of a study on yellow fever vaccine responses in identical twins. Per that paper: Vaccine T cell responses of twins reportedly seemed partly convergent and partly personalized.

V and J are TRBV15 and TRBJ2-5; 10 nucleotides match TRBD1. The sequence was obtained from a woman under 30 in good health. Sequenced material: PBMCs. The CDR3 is CATSSPGTGEETQYF. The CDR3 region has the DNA TGTGCCACCAGCAGCCCCGGGACAGGGGAAGAGACCCAGTACTTC.